The 14 T cell receptor beta chains presented below share a single source sample, sequenced in a study of cytomegalovirus exposure and HLA in healthy donors. The PCR used 60 Vbeta and 13 Jbeta primers. Libraries were prepared by immunoSEQ multiplex PCR; TCRdb keeps only in-frame clonotypes and omits some of them. The sample includes about 260,000 clones, around 65% of them seen just once. The sequenced sample was PBMCs. The receptors derive from a female donor in good health and CMV-seronegative.

This chain links TRBV2 with TRBJ1-5; perhaps TRBD1 as D (5 bases). Germline-derived CDR1 and CDR2 are SNHLY and FYNNEI. With 9 bases removed from V and 5 bases from J, the gap between germline ends came to 14 bases. CDR3 length equals 13 residues. The CDR3 nucleotides read TGTGCCAGTCGGGGGGGATTCCATCAGCCCCAGCATTTT. It is translated as CASRGGFHQPQHF.

V is TRBV28 and J is TRBJ2-7; the D is unclear. The CDR3 consists of 11 residues. Trimming left V 5 bases short and J 4 bases short, with 6 bases between. Germline V gene sequence: CDR1 MDHEN, CDR2 SYDVKM. The CDR3 spells CASSPGYEQYF. CDR3 DNA: TGTGCCAGCAGTCCAGGATACGAGCAGTACTTC.

The chain uses TRBV7-9 and TRBJ2-3, with 7 nucleotides matching TRBD1. This CDR3 region has 17 residues. Germline V gene lookup returns CDR1 SEHNR and CDR2 FQNEAQ (reference sequence). With V trimmed by 0 bases and J by 4 bases, 10 bases remained unmatched. CDR3 sequence reads: CASSLAPAGGSSDTQYF. The CDR3 DNA reads TGTGCCAGCAGCTTAGCCCCGGCAGGGGGTAGTTCAGATACGCAGTATTTT.

J is TRBJ2-5 and V is TRBV30, with D possibly TRBD2 on 6 matching bases. The DNA end is more similar to TRBJ2-7, so the J call may be wrong. The CDR3 runs to 12 residues. Germline CDR1 GTSNPN, CDR2 SVGIG (reference sequence). CDR3: CAWRGIAYEQYF. The CDR3, as DNA: TGTGCCTGGCGCGGGATCGCGTACGAGCAGTACTTC.

The chain links TRBV2 to TRBJ1-6; D remains ambiguous. CDR3 length equals 14 residues. V gave up 7 bases and J gave up 10 bases, with 17 bases separating them. The germline CDR1 and CDR2 sequences are SNHLY and FYNNEI. For the CDR3, the DNA is TGTGCCAGCACCCCGTTAGAGACCGGGTCACCCCTCCACTTT. This encodes CASTPLETGSPLHF.

V gene TRBV5-6 combines with J gene TRBJ2-6, with D perhaps matching TRBD2 (5 bases). Deletions cut 2 bases from V and 3 bases from J, with 9 bases between. This CDR3 region has 15 residues. CDR1 is SGHDT, CDR2 YYEEEE, per germline. CDR3 amino acids: CASSFRGFGANVLTF. CDR3 nucleotide sequence: TGTGCCAGCAGCTTCCGGGGTTTTGGGGCCAACGTCCTGACTTTC.

With regard to this clone: The sample contains more than one DNA sequence encoding this CDR3. The V gene is TRBV5-1, the J gene TRBJ2-6; D remains unclear. The V end was cut by 0 bases, the J end by 0 bases, with 4 bases between. CDR1 and CDR2 (germline): SGHRS, YFSETQ. This CDR3 is built from 15 residues. The CDR3 nucleotides are TGCGCCAGCAGCTTGGGCAGCTCTGGGGCCAACGTCCTGACTTTC. Amino acids: CASSLGSSGANVLTF.

The chain carries TRBV4-1 and TRBJ1-3, with TRBD1 matching over 12 bases. The CDR3 totals 17 residues. V was pared by 3 bases and J by 4 bases, with 7 bases of the junction left unmatched. Germline loops: CDR1 MGHRA, CDR2 YSYEKL. The CDR3 protein is CASSHPGQGASGNTIYF. The CDR3 DNA reads TGCGCCAGCAGCCACCCGGGACAGGGGGCATCAGGAAACACCATATATTTT.

J is TRBJ2-7 and V is TRBV7-9, with 13 bases matching TRBD2. The CDR3 has 19 residues. Losses at the gene ends were 1 base for V and 5 bases for J; bases not matched to a gene: 14. CDR1 SEHNR and CDR2 FQNEAQ come from the germline V gene (reference sequence). The CDR3 reads CASSLVTTFSGTSGNEQYF. The CDR3 DNA reads TGTGCCAGCAGCTTAGTAACCACCTTCTCCGGGACTAGCGGGAACGAGCAGTACTTC.

The chain couples TRBV5-5 to TRBJ2-7; weak D call: TRBD2 (5 bases). The CDR3 is made up of 13 amino acids. Germline values: CDR1 SGHKS, CDR2 YYEKEE (reference sequence). The V and J ends lost 0 bases and 6 bases respectively, with 10 bases between them. CDR3 nucleotides: TGTGCCAGCAGCTTGGGTGGGAGTGGCGAGCAGTACTTC. As protein: CASSLGGSGEQYF.

This rearrangement joins TRBV27 to TRBJ2-2; TRBD1 matches 8 bases. Germline assignment: CDR1 MNHEY and CDR2 SMNVEV (reference sequence). The CDR3 is made up of 16 amino acids. J lost 4 bases, V lost 5 bases, and 9 bases had no gene match. DNA of the CDR3: TGTGCCAGCAGTAGTTTCAGGGGGCGCGGCACCGGGGAGCTGTTTTTT. Translation gives CASSSFRGRGTGELFF.

In its sample, this clone was seen a few times. The chain couples TRBV10-2 to TRBJ2-5, with 8 bases identical to TRBD2. The V gene end was trimmed by 3 bases and the J gene end by 7 bases; junction bases not matched to a gene: 10. Germline CDR1 reads WSHSY; CDR2 reads SAAADI. The CDR3 has 15 residues. The CDR3, as DNA: TGCGCCAGCAGTGAACCAGCGGGAGAGGTGGGGACCCAGTACTTC. This codes for CASSEPAGEVGTQYF.

This chain uses TRBV7-9 with TRBJ2-1; 10 bases are a match to TRBD2. The CDR3 spans 16 residues. Germline assignment: CDR1 SEHNR and CDR2 FQNEAQ (reference sequence). V lost 6 bases and J lost 9; bases outside the gene matches: 14. CDR3 sequence reads: CASSPLGLAGVGEQFF. CDR3 in DNA: TGTGCCAGCAGTCCCCTAGGGCTAGCGGGAGTGGGTGAGCAGTTCTTC. Looking up the rest from reference TRBV7-9 and TRBJ2-1 gives the full variable domain: DTGVSQNPRHKITKRGQNVTFRCDPISEHNRLYWYRQTLGQGPEFLTYFQNEAQLEKSRLLSDRFSAERPKGSFSTLEIQRTEQGDSAMYLCASSPLGLAGVGEQFFGPGTRLTVL.

V usage is TRBV18 and J usage is TRBJ1-1; TRBD1 agrees at 7 bases. J lost 7 bases, V lost 1 base, and 3 bases had no gene match. The CDR3 covers 13 residues. From germline, CDR1 is KGHSH and CDR2 LQKENI. CDR3 in amino acids: CASSPLGTDEAFF. In DNA, the CDR3 is TGTGCCAGCTCACCACTTGGGACAGATGAAGCTTTCTTT. The full variable domain, completed using reference TRBV18 and TRBJ1-1, is NAGVMQNPRHLVRRRGQEARLRCSPMKGHSHVYWYRQLPEEGLKFMVYLQKENIIDESGMPKERFSAEFPKEGPSILRIQQVVRGDSAAYFCASSPLGTDEAFFGQGTRLTVV.